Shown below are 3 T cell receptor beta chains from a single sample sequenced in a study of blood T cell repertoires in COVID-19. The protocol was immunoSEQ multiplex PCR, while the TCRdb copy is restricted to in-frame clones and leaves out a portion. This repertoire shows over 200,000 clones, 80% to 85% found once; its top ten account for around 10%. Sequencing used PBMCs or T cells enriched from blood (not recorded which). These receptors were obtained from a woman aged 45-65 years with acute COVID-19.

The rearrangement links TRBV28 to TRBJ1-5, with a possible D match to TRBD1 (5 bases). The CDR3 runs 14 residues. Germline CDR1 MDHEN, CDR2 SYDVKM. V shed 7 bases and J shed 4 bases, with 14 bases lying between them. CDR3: CASMAGQINQPQHF. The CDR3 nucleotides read TGTGCCAGCATGGCAGGGCAAATTAATCAGCCCCAGCATTTT.

This CDR3 is CASSPTGTTYEQYF. In DNA, the CDR3 is TGTGCCAGCAGCCCAACAGGTACTACCTACGAGCAGTACTTC. V and J are TRBV7-6 and TRBJ2-7, with D tentatively TRBD1 (5 bases). CDR1 is SGHVS, CDR2 FNYEAQ, per germline. Between the trimmed V and J ends, which lost 5 bases and 2 bases, there was a span of 13 bases. The CDR3 is made up of 14 amino acids.

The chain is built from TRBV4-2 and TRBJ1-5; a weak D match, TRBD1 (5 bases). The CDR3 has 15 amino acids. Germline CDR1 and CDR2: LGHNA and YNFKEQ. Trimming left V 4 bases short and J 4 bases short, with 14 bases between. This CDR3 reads CASSPGRQGNQPQHF. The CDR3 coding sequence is TGTGCCAGCAGCCCAGGCCGCCAGGGTAATCAGCCCCAGCATTTT.